This record covers a single T cell receptor beta chain. Its matching antigen is unknown. The data originate from a study of human versus mouse CDR3 diversity and MHC coevolution. Trimming took 4 bases from V and 4 from J; bases not matched to a gene: 3. The CDR3 sequence is 14 residues long. Looked up from germline, CDR1 is SGHRS and CDR2 is YFSETQ. Findings and caveats of the study: By iCHAO1, human TCR beta clonotypes numbered about 1.6 million, the most.

The data were produced by immunoSEQ multiplex PCR, yet TCRdb's version contains in-frame clones alone and is incomplete. The sample records 55,000 to 65,000 clones, roughly 94% being singletons. V is TRBV5-1 and J is TRBJ2-3, with 10 bases that match TRBD1. The source material was naive CD4+ T cells from blood. Subset here: CD45RO-negative CD62L-positive naive CD4 T cells. The receptor was derived from a person aged 55 to 70 in good health. The CDR3 nucleotides are TGCGCCAGCAGCCCTGGACAGGGGGCAGATACGCAGTATTTT. This translates into CASSPGQGADTQYF.